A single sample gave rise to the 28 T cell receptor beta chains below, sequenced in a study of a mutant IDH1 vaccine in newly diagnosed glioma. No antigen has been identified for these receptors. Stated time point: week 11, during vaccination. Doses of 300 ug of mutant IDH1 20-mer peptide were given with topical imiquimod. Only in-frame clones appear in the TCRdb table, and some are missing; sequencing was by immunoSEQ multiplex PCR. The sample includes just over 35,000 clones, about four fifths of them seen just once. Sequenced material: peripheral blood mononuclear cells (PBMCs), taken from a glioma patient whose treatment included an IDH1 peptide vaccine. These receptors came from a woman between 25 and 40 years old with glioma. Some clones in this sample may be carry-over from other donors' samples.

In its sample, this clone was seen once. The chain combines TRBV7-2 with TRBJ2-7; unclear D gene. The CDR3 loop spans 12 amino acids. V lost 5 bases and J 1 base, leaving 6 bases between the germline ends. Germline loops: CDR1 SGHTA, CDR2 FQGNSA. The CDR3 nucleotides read TGTGCCAGCAGCCCGGGTTCCTACGAGCAGTACTTC. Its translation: CASSPGSYEQYF.

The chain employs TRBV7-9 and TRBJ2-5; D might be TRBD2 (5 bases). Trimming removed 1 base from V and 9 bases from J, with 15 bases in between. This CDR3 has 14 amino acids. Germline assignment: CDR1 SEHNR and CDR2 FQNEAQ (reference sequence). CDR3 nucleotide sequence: TGTGCCAGCAGCTTAGAGGCAGGCCCGGAGGCCCAGTACTTC. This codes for CASSLEAGPEAQYF.

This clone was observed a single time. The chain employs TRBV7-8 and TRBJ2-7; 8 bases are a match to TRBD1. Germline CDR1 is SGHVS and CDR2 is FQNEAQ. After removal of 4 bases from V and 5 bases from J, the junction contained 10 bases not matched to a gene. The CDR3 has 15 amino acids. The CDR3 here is CASSSRQGTFHEQYF. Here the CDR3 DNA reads TGTGCCAGCAGCTCCCGACAGGGGACCTTCCACGAGCAGTACTTC.

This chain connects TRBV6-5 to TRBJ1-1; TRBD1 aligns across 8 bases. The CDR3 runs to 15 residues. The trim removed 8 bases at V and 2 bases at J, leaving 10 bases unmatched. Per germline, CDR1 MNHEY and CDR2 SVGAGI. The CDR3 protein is CASGSRGLGNTEAFF. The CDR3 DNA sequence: TGTGCCAGCGGGTCCAGGGGGCTAGGAAACACTGAAGCTTTCTTT.

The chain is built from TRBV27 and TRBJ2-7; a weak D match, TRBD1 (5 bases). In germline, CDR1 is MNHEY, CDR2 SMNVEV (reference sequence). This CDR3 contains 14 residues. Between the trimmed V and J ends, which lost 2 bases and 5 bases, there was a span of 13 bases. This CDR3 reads CASSLTGWSNEQYF. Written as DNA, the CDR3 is TGTGCCAGCAGTTTAACAGGATGGAGTAACGAGCAGTACTTC.

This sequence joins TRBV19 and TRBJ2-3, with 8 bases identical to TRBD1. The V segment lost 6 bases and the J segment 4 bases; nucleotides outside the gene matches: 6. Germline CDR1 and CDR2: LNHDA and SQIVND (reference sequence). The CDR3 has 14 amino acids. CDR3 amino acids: CASRWDRRSDTQYF. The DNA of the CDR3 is TGTGCCAGTAGGTGGGACAGGCGTTCAGATACGCAGTATTTT.

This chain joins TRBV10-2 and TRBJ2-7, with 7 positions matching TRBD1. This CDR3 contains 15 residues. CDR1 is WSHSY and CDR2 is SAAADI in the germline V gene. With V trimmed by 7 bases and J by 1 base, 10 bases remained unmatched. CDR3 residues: CASTPGTAKSYEQYF. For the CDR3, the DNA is TGCGCCAGCACACCAGGGACAGCAAAATCCTACGAGCAGTACTTC.

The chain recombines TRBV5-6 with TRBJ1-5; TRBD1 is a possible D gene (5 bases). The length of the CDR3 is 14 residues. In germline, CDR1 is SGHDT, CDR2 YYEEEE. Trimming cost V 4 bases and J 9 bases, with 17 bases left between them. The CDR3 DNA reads TGTGCCAGCAGCATCGGGACTGTCCTAGCGCCCCAGCATTTT. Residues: CASSIGTVLAPQHF.

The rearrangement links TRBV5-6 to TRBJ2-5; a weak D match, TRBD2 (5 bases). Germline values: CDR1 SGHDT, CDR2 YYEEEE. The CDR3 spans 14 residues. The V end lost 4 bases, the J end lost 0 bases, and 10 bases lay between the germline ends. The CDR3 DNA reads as TGTGCCAGCAGCCCGGGAAGGTACCAAGAGACCCAGTACTTC. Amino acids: CASSPGRYQETQYF.

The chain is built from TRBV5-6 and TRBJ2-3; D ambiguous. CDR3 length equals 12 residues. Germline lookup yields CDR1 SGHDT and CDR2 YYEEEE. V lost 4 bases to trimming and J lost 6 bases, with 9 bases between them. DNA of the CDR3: TGTGCCAGCAGCCTTTATTCGGATACGCAGTATTTT. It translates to CASSLYSDTQYF.

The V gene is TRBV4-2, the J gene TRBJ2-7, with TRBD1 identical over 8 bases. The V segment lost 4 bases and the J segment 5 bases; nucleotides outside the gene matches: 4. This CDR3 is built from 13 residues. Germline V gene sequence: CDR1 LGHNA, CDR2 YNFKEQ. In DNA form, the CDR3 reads TGTGCCAGCAGCCCAGGGGGCGGCGACGAGCAGTACTTC. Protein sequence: CASSPGGGDEQYF.

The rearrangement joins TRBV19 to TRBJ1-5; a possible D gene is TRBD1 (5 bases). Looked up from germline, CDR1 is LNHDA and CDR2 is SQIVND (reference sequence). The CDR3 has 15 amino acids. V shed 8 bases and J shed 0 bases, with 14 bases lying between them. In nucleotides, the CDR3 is TGTGCCAGTGGGGACGGGAGCCTTAGCAATCAGCCCCAGCATTTT. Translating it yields CASGDGSLSNQPQHF. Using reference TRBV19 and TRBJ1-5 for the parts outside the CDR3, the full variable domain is DGGITQSPKYLFRKEGQNVTLSCEQNLNHDAMYWYRQDPGQGLRLIYYSQIVNDFQKGDIAEGYSVSREKKESFPLTVTSAQKNPTAFYLCASGDGSLSNQPQHFGDGTRLSIL.

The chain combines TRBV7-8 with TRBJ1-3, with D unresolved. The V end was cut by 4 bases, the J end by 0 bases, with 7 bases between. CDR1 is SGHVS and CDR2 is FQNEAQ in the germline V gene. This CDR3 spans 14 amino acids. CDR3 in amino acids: CASSSRGSGNTIYF. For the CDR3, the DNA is TGTGCCAGCAGCTCGCGGGGCTCTGGAAACACCATATATTTT.

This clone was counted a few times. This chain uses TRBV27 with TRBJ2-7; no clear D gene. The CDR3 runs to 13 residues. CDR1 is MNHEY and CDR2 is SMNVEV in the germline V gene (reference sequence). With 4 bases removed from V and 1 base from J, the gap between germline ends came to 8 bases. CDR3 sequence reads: CASSSWRSYEQYF. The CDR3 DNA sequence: TGTGCCAGCAGTTCATGGCGATCCTACGAGCAGTACTTC.

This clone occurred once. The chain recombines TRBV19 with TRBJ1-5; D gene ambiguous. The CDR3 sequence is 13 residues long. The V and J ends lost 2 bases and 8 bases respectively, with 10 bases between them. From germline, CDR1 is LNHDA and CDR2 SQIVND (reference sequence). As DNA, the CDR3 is TGTGCCAGTAGTATATTCCCTCATAAGCCCCAGCATTTT. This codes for CASSIFPHKPQHF.

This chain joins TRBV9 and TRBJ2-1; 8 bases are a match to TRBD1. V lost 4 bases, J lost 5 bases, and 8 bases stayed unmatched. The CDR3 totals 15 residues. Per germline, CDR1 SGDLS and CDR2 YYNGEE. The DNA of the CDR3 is TGTGCCAGCAGCCCACCAGAGGACAGGGACAATGAGCAGTTCTTC. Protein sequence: CASSPPEDRDNEQFF. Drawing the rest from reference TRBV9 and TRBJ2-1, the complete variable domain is DSGVTQTPKHLITATGQRVTLRCSPRSGDLSVYWYQQSLDQGLQFLIQYYNGEERAKGNILERFSAQQFPDLHSELNLSSLELGDSALYFCASSPPEDRDNEQFFGPGTRLTVL.

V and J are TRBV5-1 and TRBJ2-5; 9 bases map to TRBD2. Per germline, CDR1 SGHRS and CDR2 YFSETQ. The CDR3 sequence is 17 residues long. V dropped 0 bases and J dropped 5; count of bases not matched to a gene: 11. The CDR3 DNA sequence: TGCGCCAGCAGCTTGGTCGGTAGCGGGAGTGGGCGGGAGACCCAGTACTTC. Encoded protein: CASSLVGSGSGRETQYF.

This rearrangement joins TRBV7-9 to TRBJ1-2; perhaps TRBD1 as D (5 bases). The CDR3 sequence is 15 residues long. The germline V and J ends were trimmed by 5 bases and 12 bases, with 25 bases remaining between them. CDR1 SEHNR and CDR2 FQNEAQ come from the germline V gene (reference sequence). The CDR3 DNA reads TGTGCCAGCAGCGGGACCCACCGCCTTGAGATCGAGAACACCTTC. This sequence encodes CASSGTHRLEIENTF.

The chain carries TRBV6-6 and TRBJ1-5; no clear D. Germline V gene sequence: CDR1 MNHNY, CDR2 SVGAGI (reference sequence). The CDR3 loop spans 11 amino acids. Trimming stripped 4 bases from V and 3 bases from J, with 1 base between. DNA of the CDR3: TGTGCCAGCAGTTCCAATCAGCCCCAGCATTTT. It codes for CASSSNQPQHF.

Here the CDR3 DNA reads TGTGCCAGCAGCGTAGAACAGGGGGTCGGGACTGAAGCTTTCTTT. Amino acids: CASSVEQGVGTEAFF. The chain has TRBV9 and TRBJ1-1; TRBD1 aligns across 8 bases. The CDR3 extends over 15 amino acids. CDR1 is SGDLS and CDR2 is YYNGEE in the germline V gene. The ends lost 0 bases at V and 5 bases at J; junction bases unmatched: 6.

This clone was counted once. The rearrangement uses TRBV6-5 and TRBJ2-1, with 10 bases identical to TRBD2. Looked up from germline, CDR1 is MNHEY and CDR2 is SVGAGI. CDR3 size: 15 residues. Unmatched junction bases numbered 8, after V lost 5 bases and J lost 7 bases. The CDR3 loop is CASSPGGTSENEQFF. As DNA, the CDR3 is TGTGCCAGCAGTCCCGGGGGGACTAGCGAGAATGAGCAGTTCTTC.

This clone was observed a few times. The CDR3, as DNA: TGTGCCAGCAGTGAATACGGGAGTCCAGCCGGGGAGCTGTTTTTT. Protein: CASSEYGSPAGELFF. The chain combines TRBV2 with TRBJ2-2; maybe TRBD2 (6 bases). The ends were cut back, 2 bases at V and 6 bases at J, with 13 bases in the middle. There are 15 residues in the CDR3. The germline V gene encodes CDR1 SNHLY and CDR2 FYNNEI.

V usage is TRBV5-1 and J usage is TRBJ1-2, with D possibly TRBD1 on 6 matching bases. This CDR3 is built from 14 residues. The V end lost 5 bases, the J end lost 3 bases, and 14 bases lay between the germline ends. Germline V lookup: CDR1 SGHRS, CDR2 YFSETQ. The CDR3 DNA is TGCGCCAGCAGTGGGGGGGCGGAGGACTATGGCTACACCTTC. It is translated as CASSGGAEDYGYTF. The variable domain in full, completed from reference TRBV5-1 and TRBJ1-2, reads KAGVTQTPRYLIKTRGQQVTLSCSPISGHRSVSWYQQTPGQGLQFLFEYFSETQRNKGNFPGRFSGRQFSNSRSEMNVSTLELGDSALYLCASSGGAEDYGYTFGSGTRLTVV.

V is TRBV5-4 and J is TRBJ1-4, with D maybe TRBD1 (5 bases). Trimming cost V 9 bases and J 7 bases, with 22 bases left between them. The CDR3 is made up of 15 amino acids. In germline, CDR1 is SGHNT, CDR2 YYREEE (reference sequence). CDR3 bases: TGTGCCACTATCGGACCGGGACCACGAGGTGAAAAACTGTTTTTT. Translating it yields CATIGPGPRGEKLFF.

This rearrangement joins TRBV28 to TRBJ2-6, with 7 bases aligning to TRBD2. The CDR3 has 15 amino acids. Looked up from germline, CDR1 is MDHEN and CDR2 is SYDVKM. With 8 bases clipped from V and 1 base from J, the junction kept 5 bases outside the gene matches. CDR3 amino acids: CASVRRGSGANVLTF. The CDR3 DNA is TGTGCCAGCGTCCGGCGGGGGTCTGGGGCCAACGTCCTGACTTTC. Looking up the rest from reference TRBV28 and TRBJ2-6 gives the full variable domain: DVKVTQSSRYLVKRTGEKVFLECVQDMDHENMFWYRQDPGLGLRLIYFSYDVKMKEKGDIPEGYSVSREKKERFSLILESASTNQTSMYLCASVRRGSGANVLTFGAGSRLTVL.

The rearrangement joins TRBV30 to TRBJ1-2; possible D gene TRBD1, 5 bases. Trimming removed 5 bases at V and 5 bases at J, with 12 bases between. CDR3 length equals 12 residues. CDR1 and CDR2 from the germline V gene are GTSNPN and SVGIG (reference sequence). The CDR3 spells CAWATGGYGYTF. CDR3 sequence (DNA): TGTGCCTGGGCTACAGGTGGATATGGCTACACCTTC. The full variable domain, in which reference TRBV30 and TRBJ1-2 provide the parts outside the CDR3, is SQTIHQWPATLVQPVGSPLSLECTVEGTSNPNLYWYRQAAGRGLQLLFYSVGIGQISSEVPQNLSASRPQDRQFILSSKKLLLSDSGFYLCAWATGGYGYTFGSGTRLTVV.

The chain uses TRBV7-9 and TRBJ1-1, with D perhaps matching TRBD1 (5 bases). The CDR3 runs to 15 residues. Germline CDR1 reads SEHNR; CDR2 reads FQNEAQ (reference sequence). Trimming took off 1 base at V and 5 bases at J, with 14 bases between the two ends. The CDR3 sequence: CASSLEETGNTEAFF. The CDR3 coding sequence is TGTGCCAGCAGCTTAGAGGAAACAGGAAATACTGAAGCTTTCTTT.

DNA of the CDR3: TGTGCCAGCAGTTACAAGGGACAGGGGGACGATGAGCAGTTCTTC. Protein: CASSYKGQGDDEQFF. The chain has TRBV6-6 and TRBJ2-1; TRBD1 matches at 11 bases. The germline gives CDR1 MNHNY, CDR2 SVGAGI (reference sequence). The CDR3 sequence is 15 residues long. Trimming at V came to 2 bases and at J to 8 bases, leaving 5 bases not matched to a gene.